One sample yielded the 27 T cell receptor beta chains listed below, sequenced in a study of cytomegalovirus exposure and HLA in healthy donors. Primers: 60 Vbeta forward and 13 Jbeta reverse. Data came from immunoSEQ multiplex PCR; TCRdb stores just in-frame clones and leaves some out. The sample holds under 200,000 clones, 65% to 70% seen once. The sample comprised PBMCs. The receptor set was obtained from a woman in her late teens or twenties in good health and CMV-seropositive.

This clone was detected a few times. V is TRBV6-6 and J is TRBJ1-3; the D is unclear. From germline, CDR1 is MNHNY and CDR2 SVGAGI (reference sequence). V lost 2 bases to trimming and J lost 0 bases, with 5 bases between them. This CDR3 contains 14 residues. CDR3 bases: TGTGCCAGCAGTTACGCAGACTCTGGAAACACCATATATTTT. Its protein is CASSYADSGNTIYF.

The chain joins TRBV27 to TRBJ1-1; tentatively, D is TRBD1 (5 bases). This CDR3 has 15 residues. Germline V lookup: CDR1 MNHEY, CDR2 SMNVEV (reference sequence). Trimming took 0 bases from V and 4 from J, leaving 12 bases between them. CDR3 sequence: CASSLSGGVGTEAFF. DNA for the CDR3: TGTGCCAGCAGTTTATCGGGGGGGGTAGGCACTGAAGCTTTCTTT.

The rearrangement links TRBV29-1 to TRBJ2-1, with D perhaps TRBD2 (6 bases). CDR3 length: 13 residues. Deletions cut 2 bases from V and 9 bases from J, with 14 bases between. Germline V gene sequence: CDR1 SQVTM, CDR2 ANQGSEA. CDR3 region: CSVEPLSGSEQFF. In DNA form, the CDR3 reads TGCAGCGTTGAACCCCTAAGCGGGTCTGAGCAGTTCTTC.

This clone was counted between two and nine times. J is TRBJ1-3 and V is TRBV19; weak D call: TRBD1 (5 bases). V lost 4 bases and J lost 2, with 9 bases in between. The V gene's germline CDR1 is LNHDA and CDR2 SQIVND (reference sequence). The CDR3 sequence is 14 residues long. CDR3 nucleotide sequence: TGTGCCAGTAGTAGGGGAGGGGCTGGAAACACCATATATTTT. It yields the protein CASSRGGAGNTIYF.

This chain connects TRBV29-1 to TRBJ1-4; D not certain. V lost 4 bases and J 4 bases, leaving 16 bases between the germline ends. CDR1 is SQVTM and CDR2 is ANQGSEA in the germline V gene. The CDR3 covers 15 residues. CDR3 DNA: TGCAGCGTTGTAGCTGTAGAGACTAATAATGAAAAACTGTTTTTT. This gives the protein CSVVAVETNNEKLFF. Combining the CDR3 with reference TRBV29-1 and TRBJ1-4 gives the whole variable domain SAVISQKPSRDICQRGTSLTIQCQVDSQVTMMFWYRQQPGQSLTLIATANQGSEATYESGFVIDKFPISRPNLTFSTLTVSNMSPEDSSIYLCSVVAVETNNEKLFFGSGTQLSVL.

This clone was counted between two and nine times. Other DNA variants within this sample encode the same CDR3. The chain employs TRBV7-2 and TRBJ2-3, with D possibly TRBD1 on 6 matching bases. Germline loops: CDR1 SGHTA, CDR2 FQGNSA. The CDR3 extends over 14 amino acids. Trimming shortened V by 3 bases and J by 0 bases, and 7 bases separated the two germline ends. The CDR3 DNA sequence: TGTGCCAGCAGCTTGGGGGCTAGCACAGATACGCAGTATTTT. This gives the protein CASSLGASTDTQYF.

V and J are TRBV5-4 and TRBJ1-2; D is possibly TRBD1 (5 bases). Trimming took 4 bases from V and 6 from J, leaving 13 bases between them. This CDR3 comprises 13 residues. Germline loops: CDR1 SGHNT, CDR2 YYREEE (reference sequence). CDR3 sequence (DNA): TGTGCCAGCAGCAATACAGGTCAGGATGGCTACACCTTC. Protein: CASSNTGQDGYTF. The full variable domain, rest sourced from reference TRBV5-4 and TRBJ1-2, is ETGVTQSPTHLIKTRGQQVTLRCSSQSGHNTVSWYQQALGQGPQFIFQYYREEENGRGNFPPRFSGLQFPNYSSELNVNALELDDSALYLCASSNTGQDGYTFGSGTRLTVV.

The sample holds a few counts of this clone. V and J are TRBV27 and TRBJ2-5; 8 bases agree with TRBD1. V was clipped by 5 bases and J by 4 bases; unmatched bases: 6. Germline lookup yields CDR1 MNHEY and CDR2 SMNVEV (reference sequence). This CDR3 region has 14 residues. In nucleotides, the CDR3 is TGTGCCAGCAGTATCCAGACAGGGGCAGAGACCCAGTACTTC. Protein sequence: CASSIQTGAETQYF.

The CDR3 protein is CASSVGPAGGAYEQYF. The CDR3 DNA reads TGTGCCAGCAGCGTCGGTCCTGCGGGGGGGGCCTACGAGCAGTACTTC. This chain uses TRBV9 with TRBJ2-7, with 9 bases lining up with TRBD2. The CDR3 contains 16 residues. The V segment lost 2 bases and the J segment 2 bases; nucleotides outside the gene matches: 8. Germline CDR1 reads SGDLS; CDR2 reads YYNGEE.

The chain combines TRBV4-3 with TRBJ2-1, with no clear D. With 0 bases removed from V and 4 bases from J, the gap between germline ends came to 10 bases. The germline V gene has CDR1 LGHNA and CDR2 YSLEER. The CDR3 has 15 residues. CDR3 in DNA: TGCGCCAGCAGCCAAGATGGAGTCCGGTACAATGAGCAGTTCTTC. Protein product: CASSQDGVRYNEQFF.

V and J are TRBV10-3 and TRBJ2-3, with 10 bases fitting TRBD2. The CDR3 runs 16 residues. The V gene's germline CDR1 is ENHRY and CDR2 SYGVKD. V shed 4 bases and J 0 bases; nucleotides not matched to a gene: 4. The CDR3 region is CAISVVLAGSTDTQYF. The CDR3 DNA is TGTGCCATCAGTGTAGTACTAGCGGGGAGCACAGATACGCAGTATTTT.

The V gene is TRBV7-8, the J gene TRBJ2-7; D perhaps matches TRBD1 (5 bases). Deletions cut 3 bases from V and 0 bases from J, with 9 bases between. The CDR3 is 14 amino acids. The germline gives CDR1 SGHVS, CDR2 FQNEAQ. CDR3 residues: CASSLTVNSYEQYF. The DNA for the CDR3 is TGTGCCAGCAGCTTGACAGTAAACTCCTACGAGCAGTACTTC.

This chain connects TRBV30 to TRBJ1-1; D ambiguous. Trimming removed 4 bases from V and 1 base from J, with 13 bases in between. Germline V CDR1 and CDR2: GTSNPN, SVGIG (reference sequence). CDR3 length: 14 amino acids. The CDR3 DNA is TGTGCCTGGACCCTAAATTCCCCGAACACTGAAGCTTTCTTT. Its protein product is CAWTLNSPNTEAFF. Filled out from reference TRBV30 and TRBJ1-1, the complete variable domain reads SQTIHQWPATLVQPVGSPLSLECTVEGTSNPNLYWYRQAAGRGLQLLFYSVGIGQISSEVPQNLSASRPQDRQFILSSKKLLLSDSGFYLCAWTLNSPNTEAFFGQGTRLTVV.

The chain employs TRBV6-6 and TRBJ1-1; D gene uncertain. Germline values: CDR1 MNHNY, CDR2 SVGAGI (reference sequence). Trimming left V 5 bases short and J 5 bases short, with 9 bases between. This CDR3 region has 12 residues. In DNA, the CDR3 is TGTGCCAGCAGTATCGCCGGTACTGAAGCTTTCTTT. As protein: CASSIAGTEAFF.

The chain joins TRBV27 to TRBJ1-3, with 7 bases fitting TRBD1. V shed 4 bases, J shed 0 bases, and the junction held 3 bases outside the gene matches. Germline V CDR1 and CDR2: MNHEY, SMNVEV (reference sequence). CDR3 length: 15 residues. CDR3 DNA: TGTGCCAGCAGTTGGGGACAGAGCTCTGGAAACACCATATATTTT. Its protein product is CASSWGQSSGNTIYF.

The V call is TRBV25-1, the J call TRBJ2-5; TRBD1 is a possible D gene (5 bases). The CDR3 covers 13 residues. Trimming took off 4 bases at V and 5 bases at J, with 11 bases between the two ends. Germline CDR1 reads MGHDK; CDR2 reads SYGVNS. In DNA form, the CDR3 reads TGTGCCAGCAGTGGCCGGACATCGGAGACCCAGTACTTC. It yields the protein CASSGRTSETQYF.

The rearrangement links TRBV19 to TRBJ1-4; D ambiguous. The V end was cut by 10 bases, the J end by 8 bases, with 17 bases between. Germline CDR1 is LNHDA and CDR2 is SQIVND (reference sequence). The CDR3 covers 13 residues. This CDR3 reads CATTAGWSEKLFF. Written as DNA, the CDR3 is TGTGCCACCACTGCGGGATGGTCGGAAAAACTGTTTTTT. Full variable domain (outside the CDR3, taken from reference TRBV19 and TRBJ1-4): DGGITQSPKYLFRKEGQNVTLSCEQNLNHDAMYWYRQDPGQGLRLIYYSQIVNDFQKGDIAEGYSVSREKKESFPLTVTSAQKNPTAFYLCATTAGWSEKLFFGSGTQLSVL.

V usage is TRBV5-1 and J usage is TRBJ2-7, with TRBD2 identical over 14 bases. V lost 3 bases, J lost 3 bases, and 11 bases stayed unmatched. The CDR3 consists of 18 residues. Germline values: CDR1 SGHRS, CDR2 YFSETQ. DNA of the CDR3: TGCGCCAGCAGCTCGACCGGGACTAGCGGGAGTTATAACTACGAGCAGTACTTC. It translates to CASSSTGTSGSYNYEQYF. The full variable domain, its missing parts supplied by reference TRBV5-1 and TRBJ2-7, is KAGVTQTPRYLIKTRGQQVTLSCSPISGHRSVSWYQQTPGQGLQFLFEYFSETQRNKGNFPGRFSGRQFSNSRSEMNVSTLELGDSALYLCASSSTGTSGSYNYEQYFGPGTRLTVT.

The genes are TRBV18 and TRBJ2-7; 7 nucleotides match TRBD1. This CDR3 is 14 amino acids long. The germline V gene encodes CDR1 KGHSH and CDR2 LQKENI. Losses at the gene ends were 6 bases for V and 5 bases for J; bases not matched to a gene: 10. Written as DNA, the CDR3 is TGTGCCAGCTCCCGGAAGGAAGGGGGCAACGAGCAGTACTTC. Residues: CASSRKEGGNEQYF. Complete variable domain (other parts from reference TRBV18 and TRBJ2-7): NAGVMQNPRHLVRRRGQEARLRCSPMKGHSHVYWYRQLPEEGLKFMVYLQKENIIDESGMPKERFSAEFPKEGPSILRIQQVVRGDSAAYFCASSRKEGGNEQYFGPGTRLTVT.

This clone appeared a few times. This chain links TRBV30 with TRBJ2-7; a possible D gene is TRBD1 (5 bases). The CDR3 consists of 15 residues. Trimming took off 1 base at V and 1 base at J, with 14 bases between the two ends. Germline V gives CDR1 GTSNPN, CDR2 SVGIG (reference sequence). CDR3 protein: CAWSDPRTNSYEQYF. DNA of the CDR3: TGTGCCTGGAGTGACCCCAGGACAAATTCCTACGAGCAGTACTTC.

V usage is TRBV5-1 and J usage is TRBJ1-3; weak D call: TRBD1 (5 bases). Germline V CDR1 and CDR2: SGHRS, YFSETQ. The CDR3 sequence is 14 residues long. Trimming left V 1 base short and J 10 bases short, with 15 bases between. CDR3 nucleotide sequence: TGCGCCAGCAGCTTGACGGGAACGGGGGGGACCATATATTTT. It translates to CASSLTGTGGTIYF.

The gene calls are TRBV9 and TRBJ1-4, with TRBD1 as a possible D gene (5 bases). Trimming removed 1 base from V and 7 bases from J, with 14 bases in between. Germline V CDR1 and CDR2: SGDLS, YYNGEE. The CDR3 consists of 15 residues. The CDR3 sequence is CASSVRGGWGEKLFF. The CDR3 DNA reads TGTGCCAGCAGCGTACGGGGGGGGTGGGGTGAAAAACTGTTTTTT.

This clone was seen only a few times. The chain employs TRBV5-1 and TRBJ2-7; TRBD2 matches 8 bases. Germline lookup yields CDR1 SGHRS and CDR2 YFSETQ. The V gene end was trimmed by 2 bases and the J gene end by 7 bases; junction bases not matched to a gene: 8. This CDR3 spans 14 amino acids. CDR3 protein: CASSLFREGREQYF. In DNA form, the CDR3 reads TGCGCCAGCAGCTTATTTCGGGAGGGCCGTGAGCAGTACTTC.

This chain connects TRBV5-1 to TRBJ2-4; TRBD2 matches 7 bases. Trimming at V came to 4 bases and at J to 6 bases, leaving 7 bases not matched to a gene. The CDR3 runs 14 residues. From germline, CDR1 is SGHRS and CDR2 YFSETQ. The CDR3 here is CASSLGQRGNIQYF. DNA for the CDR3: TGCGCCAGCAGCCTAGGGCAGCGGGGAAACATTCAGTACTTC.

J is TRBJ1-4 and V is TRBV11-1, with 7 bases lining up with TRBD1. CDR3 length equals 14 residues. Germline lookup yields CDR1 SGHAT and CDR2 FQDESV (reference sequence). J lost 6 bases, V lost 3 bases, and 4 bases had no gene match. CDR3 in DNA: TGTGCCAGCAGCTTTCCTGGGACAGATGAAAAACTGTTTTTT. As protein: CASSFPGTDEKLFF.

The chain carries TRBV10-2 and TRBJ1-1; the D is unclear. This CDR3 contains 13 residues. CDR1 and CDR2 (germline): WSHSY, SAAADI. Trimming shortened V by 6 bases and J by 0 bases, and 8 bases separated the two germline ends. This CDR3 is CASSRQLNTEAFF. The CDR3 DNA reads TGCGCCAGCAGCCGCCAGTTGAACACTGAAGCTTTCTTT.

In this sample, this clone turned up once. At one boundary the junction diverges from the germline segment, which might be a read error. The CDR3 is CASRIGAGTEAFF. CDR3 nucleotides: TGTGCCAGTAGAATAGGGGCGGGGACTGAAGCTTTCTTT. The V call is TRBV19, the J call TRBJ1-1; D is perhaps TRBD1 (5 bases). CDR1 and CDR2 from the germline V gene are LNHDA and SQIVND (reference sequence). This CDR3 has 13 residues.